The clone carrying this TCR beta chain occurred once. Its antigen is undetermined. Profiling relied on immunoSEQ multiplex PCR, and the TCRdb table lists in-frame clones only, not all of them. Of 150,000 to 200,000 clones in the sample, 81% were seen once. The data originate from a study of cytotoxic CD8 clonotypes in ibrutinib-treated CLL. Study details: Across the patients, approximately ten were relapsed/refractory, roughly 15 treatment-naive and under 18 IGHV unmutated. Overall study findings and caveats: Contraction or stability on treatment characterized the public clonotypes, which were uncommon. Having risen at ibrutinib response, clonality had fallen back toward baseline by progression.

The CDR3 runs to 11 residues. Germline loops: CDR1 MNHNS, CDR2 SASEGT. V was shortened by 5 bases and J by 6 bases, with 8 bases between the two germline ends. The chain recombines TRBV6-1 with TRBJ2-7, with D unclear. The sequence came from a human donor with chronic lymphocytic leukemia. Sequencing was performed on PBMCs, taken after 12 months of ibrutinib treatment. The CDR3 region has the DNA TGTGCCAGCAGTCATATTGGCGAGCAGTACTTC. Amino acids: CASSHIGEQYF.